This T cell receptor beta chain was obtained from a study of blood T cell repertoires in COVID-19. Germline V gene sequence: CDR1 DFQATT, CDR2 SNEGSKA (reference sequence). V shed 7 bases and J shed 9 bases, with 13 bases lying between them. This CDR3 spans 11 amino acids. Sequenced by immunoSEQ multiplex PCR; TCRdb stores in-frame clones only, minus some. The sample lists 300,000 to 400,000 clones, 87% occurring once. In Seattle, patients joined the study during active infection and were tracked longitudinally. Sequenced input: peripheral blood. The receptor comes from a man aged 25-45 years with COVID-19, enrolled during active disease. The J gene is TRBJ2-1, the V gene TRBV20-1; tentative D call: TRBD1 (6 bases). The CDR3 sequence is CSEGGPGEQFF. DNA for the CDR3: TGCAGTGAAGGGGGTCCGGGTGAGCAGTTCTTC.